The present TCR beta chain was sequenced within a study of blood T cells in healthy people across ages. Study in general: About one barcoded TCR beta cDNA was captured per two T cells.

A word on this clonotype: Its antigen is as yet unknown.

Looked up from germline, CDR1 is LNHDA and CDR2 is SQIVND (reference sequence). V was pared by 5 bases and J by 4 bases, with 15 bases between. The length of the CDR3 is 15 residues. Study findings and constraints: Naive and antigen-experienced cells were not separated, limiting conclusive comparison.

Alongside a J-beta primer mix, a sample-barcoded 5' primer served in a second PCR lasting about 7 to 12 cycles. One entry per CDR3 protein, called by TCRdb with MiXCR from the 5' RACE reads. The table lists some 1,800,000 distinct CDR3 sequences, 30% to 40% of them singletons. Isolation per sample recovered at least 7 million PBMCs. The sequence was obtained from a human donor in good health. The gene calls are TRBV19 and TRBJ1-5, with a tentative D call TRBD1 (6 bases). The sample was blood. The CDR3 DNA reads TGTGCCAGTAGTCTGCAGGGGACGCAGAATCAGCCCCAGCATTTT. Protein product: CASSLQGTQNQPQHF. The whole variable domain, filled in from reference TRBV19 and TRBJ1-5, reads DGGITQSPKYLFRKEGQNVTLSCEQNLNHDAMYWYRQDPGQGLRLIYYSQIVNDFQKGDIAEGYSVSREKKESFPLTVTSAQKNPTAFYLCASSLQGTQNQPQHFGDGTRLSIL.